A selection of T cell receptor beta chains follows, all from one sample in a study of technical replicates of blood from several donors. Assay: immunoSEQ multiplex PCR; the TCRdb copy retains only in-frame clones and omits some. The sample yields 60,000 to 90,000 clones, 95% to 97% seen once. Sequenced material: T cells isolated from PBMCs. The receptors shown here come from a human donor in good health. Each CDR3 is given with its conserved first and last residue. The D gene is left open where the match is weak. The listing skips clone size in some rows; elsewhere it reads once, few, many or a size class.

CDR3nt: TGTGCCAGCAGTGAATACGGGGTAGAGACCCAGTACTTC; CDR3aa: CASSEYGVETQYF; d_gene: -; abundance: -; j_gene: TRBJ2-5; v_gene: TRBV25-1
CDR3nt: TGCGCCAGCAGTCTTGATAGGGGCTCAGATCAGCCCCAGCATTTT; CDR3aa: CASSLDRGSDQPQHF; d_gene: -; abundance: -; j_gene: TRBJ1-5; v_gene: TRBV5-1
CDR3nt: TGTGCCAGCAGCCCCCAGGGGCGCGGCACCGGGGAGCTGTTTTTT; CDR3aa: CASSPQGRGTGELFF; d_gene: -; abundance: -; j_gene: TRBJ2-2; v_gene: TRBV7-3
CDR3nt: TGTGCCACCAGCAACCCGACCGGGAAGGACACAGATACGCAGTATTTT; CDR3aa: CATSNPTGKDTDTQYF; d_gene: -; abundance: few; j_gene: TRBJ2-3; v_gene: TRBV15
CDR3nt: TGTGCCAGCATCTTAATTGCAGAAGCCAAAAACATTCAGTACTTC; CDR3aa: CASILIAEAKNIQYF; d_gene: -; abundance: -; j_gene: TRBJ2-4; v_gene: TRBV2
CDR3nt: TGTGCCAGCAGTTCCGGGACAGCCATATACAATGAGCAGTTCTTC; CDR3aa: CASSSGTAIYNEQFF; d_gene: TRBD1; abundance: -; j_gene: TRBJ2-1; v_gene: TRBV28
CDR3nt: TGCAGCGTTGGGGACAGGGGCTACGAGCAGTACTTC; CDR3aa: CSVGDRGYEQYF; d_gene: TRBD1; abundance: -; j_gene: TRBJ2-7; v_gene: TRBV29-1
CDR3nt: TGTGCCAGCAGTGTTCCAACGAAAATGACAGGGCAGGATGGAAACACCATATATTTT; CDR3aa: CASSVPTKMTGQDGNTIYF; d_gene: TRBD1; abundance: -; j_gene: TRBJ1-3; v_gene: TRBV6-1
CDR3nt: TGTGCCAGCAGCCAAGGACAGTTATTCTATGGCTACACCTTC; CDR3aa: CASSQGQLFYGYTF; d_gene: -; abundance: -; j_gene: TRBJ1-2; v_gene: TRBV4-2
CDR3nt: TGCGCCAGCAGTGAGGACAGCCACTATGAAGCTTTCTTT; CDR3aa: CASSEDSHYEAFF; d_gene: -; abundance: -; j_gene: TRBJ1-1; v_gene: TRBV10-1
CDR3nt: TGTGCCATCAGTGAAGAGACTCCGGGACTAGCGGGAGATGGCGAGCAGTACTTC; CDR3aa: CAISEETPGLAGDGEQYF; d_gene: TRBD2; abundance: -; j_gene: TRBJ2-7; v_gene: TRBV10-3
CDR3nt: TGCGCCAGCAGGGCGCAGGATGGCGGGGGGGCTACTGCCGGGGAGCTGTTTTTT; CDR3aa: CASRAQDGGGATAGELFF; d_gene: TRBD2; abundance: -; j_gene: TRBJ2-2; v_gene: TRBV5-1
CDR3nt: TGCGCCAGCAGCTTCCTAACAGGGAACTATGGCTACACCTTC; CDR3aa: CASSFLTGNYGYTF; d_gene: -; abundance: -; j_gene: TRBJ1-2; v_gene: TRBV5-1
CDR3nt: TGTGCCAGCAGCTTAGCGAGGCTATCCTACGAGCAGTACTTC; CDR3aa: CASSLARLSYEQYF; d_gene: -; abundance: -; j_gene: TRBJ2-7; v_gene: TRBV7-8
CDR3nt: TGCGCCAGCAGCCCCCCGGGACAGTCCTACGAGCAGTACTTC; CDR3aa: CASSPPGQSYEQYF; d_gene: TRBD1; abundance: -; j_gene: TRBJ2-7; v_gene: TRBV5-1
CDR3nt: TGTGCCAGCAGTCTGGGACTAGCCGGGGAGCTGTTTTTT; CDR3aa: CASSLGLAGELFF; d_gene: TRBD2; abundance: -; j_gene: TRBJ2-2; v_gene: TRBV2
CDR3nt: TGTGCCAGTAGTATGTTGGAGTACAGCACAGATACGCAGTATTTT; CDR3aa: CASSMLEYSTDTQYF; d_gene: -; abundance: -; j_gene: TRBJ2-3; v_gene: TRBV19
CDR3nt: TGTGCCAGCAGCTTAGGCCGGTCCTACGAGCAGTACTTC; CDR3aa: CASSLGRSYEQYF; d_gene: -; abundance: -; j_gene: TRBJ2-7; v_gene: TRBV11-2
CDR3nt: TGCGCCAGCACTCAGACAGGGGACACCGGGGAGCTGTTTTTT; CDR3aa: CASTQTGDTGELFF; d_gene: TRBD1; abundance: -; j_gene: TRBJ2-2; v_gene: TRBV5-1
CDR3nt: TGTGCCATCAGTGAGTCGGGCAGGCCTGAAGCTTTCTTT; CDR3aa: CAISESGRPEAFF; d_gene: -; abundance: -; j_gene: TRBJ1-1; v_gene: TRBV10-3
CDR3nt: TGTGCCAGCAGCTCGACAGGGTACTATGGCTACACCTTC; CDR3aa: CASSSTGYYGYTF; d_gene: TRBD1; abundance: -; j_gene: TRBJ1-2; v_gene: TRBV7-3
CDR3nt: TGCGCCAGCAGCCAAAAGGGGGCAGCGGCAACTAATGAAAAACTGTTTTTT; CDR3aa: CASSQKGAAATNEKLFF; d_gene: TRBD1; abundance: -; j_gene: TRBJ1-4; v_gene: TRBV4-1
CDR3nt: TGTGCCAGCAGCCCCCTTGGCGGGGGGGCCTACAATGAGCAGTTCTTC; CDR3aa: CASSPLGGGAYNEQFF; d_gene: TRBD2; abundance: -; j_gene: TRBJ2-1; v_gene: TRBV7-9
CDR3nt: TGTGCCAGCAGTCAAGCCCAGGGACAGCCCCAGCATTTT; CDR3aa: CASSQAQGQPQHF; d_gene: -; abundance: few; j_gene: TRBJ1-5; v_gene: TRBV6-5
CDR3nt: TGTGCCAGCAGCGATTGGCAGGGGAATTCCTATAATTCACCCCTCCACTTT; CDR3aa: CASSDWQGNSYNSPLHF; d_gene: -; abundance: -; j_gene: TRBJ1-6; v_gene: TRBV5-6
CDR3nt: TGTGCCAGTAGATATATGACAGGGAACTATGGCTACACCTTC; CDR3aa: CASRYMTGNYGYTF; d_gene: TRBD1; abundance: -; j_gene: TRBJ1-2; v_gene: TRBV19
CDR3nt: TGCGCCAGCGGAGGGGAAGGCTACACCTTC; CDR3aa: CASGGEGYTF; d_gene: -; abundance: -; j_gene: TRBJ1-2; v_gene: TRBV5-1
CDR3nt: TGTGCCAGCAGTTACTCGGAGGGCGACTATGGCTACACCTTC; CDR3aa: CASSYSEGDYGYTF; d_gene: -; abundance: -; j_gene: TRBJ1-2; v_gene: TRBV6-6
CDR3nt: TGCGCCAGCAGCTGGCCCCGGGACAGGGCCGGCTCTGGGGCCAACGTCCTGACTTTC; CDR3aa: CASSWPRDRAGSGANVLTF; d_gene: TRBD1; abundance: -; j_gene: TRBJ2-6; v_gene: TRBV5-1
CDR3nt: TGTGCCAGCAGCGGGCGGACAGCAAACACAGATACGCAGTATTTT; CDR3aa: CASSGRTANTDTQYF; d_gene: -; abundance: -; j_gene: TRBJ2-3; v_gene: TRBV5-6
CDR3nt: TGTGCCAGCAGCCGCGGTGGGACCCAGTACTTC; CDR3aa: CASSRGGTQYF; d_gene: -; abundance: once; j_gene: TRBJ2-5; v_gene: TRBV6-5
CDR3nt: TGCGCCAGCAGAGGACAGGGGCAATCGGGCTACACCTTC; CDR3aa: CASRGQGQSGYTF; d_gene: TRBD1; abundance: -; j_gene: TRBJ1-2; v_gene: TRBV10-1